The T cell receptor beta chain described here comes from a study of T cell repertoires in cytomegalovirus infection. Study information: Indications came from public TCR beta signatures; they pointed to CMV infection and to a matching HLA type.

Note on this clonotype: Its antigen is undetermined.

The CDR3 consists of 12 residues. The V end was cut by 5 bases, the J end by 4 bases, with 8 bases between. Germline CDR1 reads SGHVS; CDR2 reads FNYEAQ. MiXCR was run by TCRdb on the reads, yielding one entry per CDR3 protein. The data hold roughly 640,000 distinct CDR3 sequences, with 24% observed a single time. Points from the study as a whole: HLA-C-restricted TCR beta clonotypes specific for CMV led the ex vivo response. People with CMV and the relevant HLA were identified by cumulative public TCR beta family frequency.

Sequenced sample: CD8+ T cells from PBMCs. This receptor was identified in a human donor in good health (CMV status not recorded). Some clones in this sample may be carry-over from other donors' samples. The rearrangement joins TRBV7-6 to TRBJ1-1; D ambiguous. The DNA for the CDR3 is TGTGCCAGCAGCATAGTTTCCACTGAAGCTTTCTTT. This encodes CASSIVSTEAFF.